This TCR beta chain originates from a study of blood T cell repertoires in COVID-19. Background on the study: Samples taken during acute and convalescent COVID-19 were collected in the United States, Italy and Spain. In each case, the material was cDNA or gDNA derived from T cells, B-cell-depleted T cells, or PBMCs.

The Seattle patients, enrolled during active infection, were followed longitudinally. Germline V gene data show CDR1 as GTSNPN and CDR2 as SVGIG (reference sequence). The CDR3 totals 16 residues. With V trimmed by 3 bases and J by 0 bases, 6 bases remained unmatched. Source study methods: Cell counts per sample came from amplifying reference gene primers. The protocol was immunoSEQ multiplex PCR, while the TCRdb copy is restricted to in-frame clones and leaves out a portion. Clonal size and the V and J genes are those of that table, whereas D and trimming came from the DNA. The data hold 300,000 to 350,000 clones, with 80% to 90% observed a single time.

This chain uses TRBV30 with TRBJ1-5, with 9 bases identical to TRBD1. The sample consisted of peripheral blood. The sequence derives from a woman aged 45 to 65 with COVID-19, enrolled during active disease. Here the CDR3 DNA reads TGTGCCTGGAGCCCGGACAGGGGTTATAGCAATCAGCCCCAGCATTTT. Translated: CAWSPDRGYSNQPQHF.